This is a list of T cell receptor beta chains from one sample in a study of blood T cell repertoires in COVID-19. The protocol was immunoSEQ multiplex PCR, while the TCRdb copy is restricted to in-frame clones and leaves out a portion. The data hold approximately 40,000 clones, with over 70% observed a single time. Sequences were obtained from peripheral blood. The receptors were gathered from a woman in her seventies with acute or convalescent COVID-19. Both conserved end residues are part of each CDR3. The D gene is left open where the match is weak. Only part of the rows carry a size: once, few, many, or a class if the clone is expanded.

v_gene	abundance	j_gene	d_gene	CDR3nt	CDR3aa
TRBV5-1	.	TRBJ2-1	TRBD2	TGCGCCAGCAGCTTGGGGCTAGCGGGGGGGAACAATGAGCAGTTCTTC	CASSLGLAGGNNEQFF
TRBV28	.	TRBJ1-5	.	TGTGCCAGCAAGGAGGGAGGTCAGCCCCAGCATTTT	CASKEGGQPQHF
TRBV9	.	TRBJ2-1	.	TGTGCCAGCAATGAGGGCCTACCCTACAATGAGCAGTTCTTC	CASNEGLPYNEQFF
TRBV18	.	TRBJ1-4	TRBD1	TGTGCCGGCTCAACAGGGGGAACTAATGAAAAACTGTTTTTT	CAGSTGGTNEKLFF
TRBV21-1	once	TRBJ2-5	.	TGTGCCAGCAGCAAGGCGACAGGACCGTACCAAGAGACCCAGTACTTC	CASSKATGPYQETQYF
TRBV3-1/TRBV3-2	.	TRBJ2-1	TRBD2	TGTGCCAGCAGCCAAGCGGGGGGGGGAAATGAGCAGTTCTTC	CASSQAGGGNEQFF
TRBV5-6	once	TRBJ2-1	.	TGTGCCAGCAGCTCTCCGGGGGGCCTGGTAAATGAGCAGTTCTTC	CASSSPGGLVNEQFF
TRBV7-9	.	TRBJ1-1	.	TGTGCCAGCAGCTTGACGGGGGGGTTTGAAGCTTTCTTT	CASSLTGGFEAFF
TRBV7-2	.	TRBJ1-1	.	TGTGCCAGCAGACACCTGAACACTGAAGCTTTCTTT	CASRHLNTEAFF
TRBV3-1/TRBV3-2	.	TRBJ1-1	.	TGTGCCAGCACGTGGACAGAGAACACTGAAGCTTTCTTT	CASTWTENTEAFF
TRBV5-1	.	TRBJ2-2	.	TGCGCCAGCAGCCCGGGACATACCGGGGAGCTGTTTTTT	CASSPGHTGELFF
TRBV7-8	.	TRBJ2-1	.	TGTGCCAGCAGCCTATCACTGTTTAGCTCCTACAATGAGCAGTTCTTC	CASSLSLFSSYNEQFF
TRBV7-9	few	TRBJ1-5	TRBD1	TGTGCCAGCAGCTTAGAGGGGACAGGGGCCAATCAGCCCCAGCATTTT	CASSLEGTGANQPQHF
TRBV12-3/TRBV12-4	.	TRBJ2-2	.	TGTGCCAGCACCCGAGAGGGCACCGGGGAGCTGTTTTTT	CASTREGTGELFF
TRBV7-6	.	TRBJ2-2	TRBD2	TGTGCCAGCAGCCTAAGACTAGCGGGAGAAACCGGGGAGCTGTTTTTT	CASSLRLAGETGELFF
TRBV12-3/TRBV12-4	.	TRBJ2-1	TRBD2	TGTGCCAGCAGTTCGACTAGCTTGATTGAGCAGTTCTTC	CASSSTSLIEQFF
TRBV7-9	.	TRBJ2-3	TRBD2	TGTGCCAGCAGCTTAAAAGCGGGAGGGCCTTGGGATACGCAGTATTTT	CASSLKAGGPWDTQYF
TRBV10-3	.	TRBJ2-3	TRBD1	TGTGCCATCAGTGACAGGGGGCAGGATACGCAGTATTTT	CAISDRGQDTQYF
TRBV6-5	.	TRBJ2-4	.	TGTGCCAGCAGTTACGGCCAAGAATACATTCAGTACTTC	CASSYGQEYIQYF
TRBV7-6	.	TRBJ2-5	.	TGTGCCAGCAGCTACCCCACAGGGCTGGAGACCCAGTACTTC	CASSYPTGLETQYF
TRBV11-2	few	TRBJ1-4	.	TGTGCCAGCAGCTTAGACCTGGGAGCTAATGAAAAACTGTTTTTT	CASSLDLGANEKLFF
TRBV3-1/TRBV3-2	.	TRBJ1-2	.	TGTGCCAGCAGCCAACGCCCAGGGTCCAACTATGGCTACACCTTC	CASSQRPGSNYGYTF